What follows describes a single T cell receptor beta chain. Method: immunoSEQ multiplex PCR; TCRdb's copy keeps in-frame clones and lacks some. The sample has about 240,000 clones, approximately 84% seen once. The data derive from a study of Tregs in tolerant kidney transplant recipients. CDR1 SGHAT and CDR2 FQNNGV come from the germline V gene. The CDR3 consists of 15 residues. With 5 bases removed from V and 5 bases from J, the gap between germline ends came to 15 bases. This chain connects TRBV11-2 to TRBJ1-4; D is uncertain. This TCR was recovered from a human donor in good health. Sample: CD4+ T cells from blood. For the CDR3, the DNA is TGTGCCAGCAGCCCATCCCCCAGAGAGAATGAAAAACTGTTTTTT. This sequence encodes CASSPSPRENEKLFF.